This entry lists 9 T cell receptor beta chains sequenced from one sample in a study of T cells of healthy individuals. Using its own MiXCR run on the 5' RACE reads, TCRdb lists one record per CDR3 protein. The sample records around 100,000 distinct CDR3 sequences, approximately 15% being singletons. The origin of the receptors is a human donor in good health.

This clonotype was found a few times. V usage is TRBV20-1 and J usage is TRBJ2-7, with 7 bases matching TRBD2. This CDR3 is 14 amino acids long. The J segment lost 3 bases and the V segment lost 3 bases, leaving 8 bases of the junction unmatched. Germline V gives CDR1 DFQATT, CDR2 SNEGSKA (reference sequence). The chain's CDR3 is CSASSGSSFYEQYF. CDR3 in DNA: TGCAGTGCTAGTAGCGGGTCCTCCTTCTACGAGCAGTACTTC.

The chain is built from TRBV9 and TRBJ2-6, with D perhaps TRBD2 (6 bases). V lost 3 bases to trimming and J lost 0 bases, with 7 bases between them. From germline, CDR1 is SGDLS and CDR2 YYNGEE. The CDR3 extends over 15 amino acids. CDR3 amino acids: CASSAGSSGANVLTF. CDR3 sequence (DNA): TGTGCCAGCAGCGCCGGGAGCTCTGGGGCCAACGTCCTGACTTTC.

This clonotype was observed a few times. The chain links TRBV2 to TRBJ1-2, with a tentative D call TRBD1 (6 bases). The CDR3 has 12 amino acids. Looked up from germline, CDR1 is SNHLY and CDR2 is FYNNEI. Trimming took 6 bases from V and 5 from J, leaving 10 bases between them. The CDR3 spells CASRTTGYGYTF. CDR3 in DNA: TGTGCCAGCAGGACAACAGGGTATGGCTACACCTTC.

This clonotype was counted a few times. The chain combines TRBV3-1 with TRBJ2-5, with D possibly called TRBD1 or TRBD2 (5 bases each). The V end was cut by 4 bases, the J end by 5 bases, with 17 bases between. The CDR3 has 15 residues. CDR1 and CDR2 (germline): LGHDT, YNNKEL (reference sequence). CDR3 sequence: CASSPPGTYGETQYF. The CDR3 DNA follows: TGTGCCAGCAGCCCTCCAGGGACGTATGGGGAGACCCAGTACTTC.

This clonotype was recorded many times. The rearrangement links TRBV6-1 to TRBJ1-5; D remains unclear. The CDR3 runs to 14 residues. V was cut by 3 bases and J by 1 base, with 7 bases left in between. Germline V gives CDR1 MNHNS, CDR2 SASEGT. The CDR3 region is CASSEGGSNQPQHF. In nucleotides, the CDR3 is TGTGCCAGCAGTGAGGGCGGAAGCAATCAGCCCCAGCATTTT.

The CDR3 spells CASKNTAGTDTQYF. The CDR3, as DNA: TGTGCCAGCAAAAATACTGCTGGCACAGATACGCAGTATTTT. The V gene is TRBV2, the J gene TRBJ2-3; D call uncertain. This CDR3 has 14 residues. Germline V gene lookup returns CDR1 SNHLY and CDR2 FYNNEI. V lost 7 bases and J lost 1, with 12 bases in between. Together with reference TRBV2 and TRBJ2-3, the CDR3 gives the full variable domain: EPEVTQTPSHQVTQMGQEVILRCVPISNHLYFYWYRQILGQKVEFLVSFYNNEISEKSEIFDDQFSVERPDGSNFTLKIRSTKLEDSAMYFCASKNTAGTDTQYFGPGTRLTVL.

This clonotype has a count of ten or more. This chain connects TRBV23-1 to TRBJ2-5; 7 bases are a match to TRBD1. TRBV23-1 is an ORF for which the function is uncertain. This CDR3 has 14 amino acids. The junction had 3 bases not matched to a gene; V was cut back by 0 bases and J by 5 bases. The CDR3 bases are TGCGCCAGCAGTCAATCAGGGACAGAGGAGACCCAGTACTTC. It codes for CASSQSGTEETQYF.

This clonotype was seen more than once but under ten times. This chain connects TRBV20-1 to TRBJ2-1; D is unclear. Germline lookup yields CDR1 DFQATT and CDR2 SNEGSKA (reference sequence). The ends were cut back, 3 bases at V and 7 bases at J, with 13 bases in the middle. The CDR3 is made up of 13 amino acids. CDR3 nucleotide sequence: TGCAGTGCTAGCCCCTCGGATGAGAATGAGCAGTTCTTC. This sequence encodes CSASPSDENEQFF.

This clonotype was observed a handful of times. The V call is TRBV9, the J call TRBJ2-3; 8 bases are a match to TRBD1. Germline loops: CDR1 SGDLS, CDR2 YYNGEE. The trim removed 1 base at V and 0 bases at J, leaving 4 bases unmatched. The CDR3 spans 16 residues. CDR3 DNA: TGTGCCAGCAGCGTACACGACAGGGGAAGCACAGATACGCAGTATTTT. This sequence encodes CASSVHDRGSTDTQYF. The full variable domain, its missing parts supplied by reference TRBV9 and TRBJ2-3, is DSGVTQTPKHLITATGQRVTLRCSPRSGDLSVYWYQQSLDQGLQFLIQYYNGEERAKGNILERFSAQQFPDLHSELNLSSLELGDSALYFCASSVHDRGSTDTQYFGPGTRLTVL.